In this sample, the clone carrying this T cell receptor beta chain is medium-sized. Stable disease denoted Graves' hyperthyroidism without ophthalmopathy progression within 18 months. Hyperthyroidism was newly diagnosed in patients aged 18 to 65 (duration under 2 months). Researchers took RNA transcripts and amplified the TCR beta CDR3 regions from them. The HTBI set primed first-round TCR CDR3 RT-PCR. TCRdb re-called the multiplex PCR reads through MiXCR, storing one row per CDR3 protein. The data hold 90,000 to 120,000 distinct CDR3 sequences, with approximately 16% observed a single time. The CDR3 extends over 11 amino acids. Per the germline V gene, CDR1 is GTSNPN and CDR2 is SVGIG (reference sequence). The data were taken from a study of T cells in Graves' hyperthyroidism and ophthalmopathy.

The source material was blood. The clonotype comes from a woman aged 45-59 years with Graves' hyperthyroidism. The chain employs TRBV30 and TRBJ1-1; D is ambiguous. DNA of the CDR3: TGTGCTACAGCTGGGAACACTGAAGCTTTCTTT. This codes for CATAGNTEAFF.